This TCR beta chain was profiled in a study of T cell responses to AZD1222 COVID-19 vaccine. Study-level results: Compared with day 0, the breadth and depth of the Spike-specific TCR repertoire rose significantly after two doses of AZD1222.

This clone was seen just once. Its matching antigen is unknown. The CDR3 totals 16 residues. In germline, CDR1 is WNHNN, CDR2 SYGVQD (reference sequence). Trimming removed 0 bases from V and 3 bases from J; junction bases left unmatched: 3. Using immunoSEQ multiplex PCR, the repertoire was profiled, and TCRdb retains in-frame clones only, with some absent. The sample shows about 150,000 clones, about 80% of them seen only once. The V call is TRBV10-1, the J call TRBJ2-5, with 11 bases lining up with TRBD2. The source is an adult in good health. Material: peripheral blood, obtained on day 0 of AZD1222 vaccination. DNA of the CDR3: TGCGCCAGCAGTGAGTCTCTAGCGGGGGGAGAAGAGACCCAGTACTTC. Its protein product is CASSESLAGGEETQYF.